The clone carrying this T cell receptor (beta chain) has a count of ten or more. No antigen is known for it. V dropped 3 bases and J dropped 8; count of bases not matched to a gene: 2. This CDR3 region has 12 residues. Germline V gene lookup returns CDR1 SGDLS and CDR2 YYNGEE. Template switching by 5'RACE produced TCR cDNA, adding a universal primer site and UMIs. TCRdb redid the calling of the 5' RACE reads with MiXCR, one entry per CDR3 protein. The sample contains 250,000 to 350,000 distinct CDR3 sequences, roughly 4.3% of which appear only once. The data were taken from a study of T cells after yellow fever vaccination. Study at large: With SMART-Seq v4 Ultra Low Input, the fractions containing low cell numbers were prepared. Overall study results and limits: Most primary-vaccination clones recurred post-booster (under 98% CD4, around 86% CD8). Clonotypes shared by both compartments, CD4 and CD8, made up a small share.

The sequencing here drew on PBMCs, taken 15 days after the yellow fever booster vaccination. The source of this sequence is a man between 18 and 29 years old who received the YFV17D yellow fever vaccine. The rearrangement links TRBV9 to TRBJ1-2, with TRBD1 matching 9 bases. The CDR3 DNA sequence: TGTGCCAGCAGCGAGGACAGGGGCGGCTACACCTTC. Residues: CASSEDRGGYTF.